This entry features one T cell receptor (beta chain) sequence. Antigen: not known. The CDR3 is 14 residues long. Germline V gene lookup returns CDR1 SGHRS and CDR2 YFSETQ. V was pared by 4 bases and J by 7 bases, with 18 bases between. Method: immunoSEQ multiplex PCR; TCRdb's copy keeps in-frame clones and lacks some. The table lists about 180,000 clones, 88% of them singletons. The data were obtained in a study of T cell responses to AZD1222 COVID-19 vaccine. Findings of the study overall: Reportedly, nearly half the spike-specific TCRs target unmutated variant regions.

The genes are TRBV5-1 and TRBJ2-7; D call uncertain. The receptor's source is an adult who received the AZD1222 COVID-19 vaccine. The source was peripheral blood, collected 28 days after the second AZD1222 dose. The CDR3 DNA sequence: TGCGCCAGCAGCCCCTTGGCTTCCGAAGGGGAGCAGTACTTC. It encodes CASSPLASEGEQYF. The variable domain in full, completed from reference TRBV5-1 and TRBJ2-7, reads KAGVTQTPRYLIKTRGQQVTLSCSPISGHRSVSWYQQTPGQGLQFLFEYFSETQRNKGNFPGRFSGRQFSNSRSEMNVSTLELGDSALYLCASSPLASEGEQYFGPGTRLTVT.